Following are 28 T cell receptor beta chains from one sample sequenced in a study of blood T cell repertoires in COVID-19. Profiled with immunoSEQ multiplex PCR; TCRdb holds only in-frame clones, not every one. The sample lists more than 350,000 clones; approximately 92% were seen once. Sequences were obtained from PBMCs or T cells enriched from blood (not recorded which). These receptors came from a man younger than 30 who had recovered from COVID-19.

The CDR3 here is CASRRTSGSNVNEQYF. The CDR3 DNA is TGTGCCAGTAGGAGGACTAGCGGGAGCAACGTCAACGAGCAGTACTTC. This chain joins TRBV19 and TRBJ2-7, with TRBD2 matching over 13 bases. Germline CDR1 LNHDA, CDR2 SQIVND (reference sequence). This CDR3 comprises 16 residues. The V segment lost 6 bases and the J segment 5 bases; nucleotides outside the gene matches: 10.

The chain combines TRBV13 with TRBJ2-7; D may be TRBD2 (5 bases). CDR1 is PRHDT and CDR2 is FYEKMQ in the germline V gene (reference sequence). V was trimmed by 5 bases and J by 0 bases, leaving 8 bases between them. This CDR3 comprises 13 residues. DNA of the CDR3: TGTGCCAGCAGCCCCACTAGCTCCTACGAGCAGTACTTC. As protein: CASSPTSSYEQYF.

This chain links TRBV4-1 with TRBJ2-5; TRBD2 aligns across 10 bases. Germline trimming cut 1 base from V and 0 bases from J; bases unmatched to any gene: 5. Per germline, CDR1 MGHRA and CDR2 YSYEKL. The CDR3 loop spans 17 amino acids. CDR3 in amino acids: CASSQGWSGGDQETQYF. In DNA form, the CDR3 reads TGCGCCAGCAGCCAAGGTTGGAGCGGGGGGGACCAAGAGACCCAGTACTTC.

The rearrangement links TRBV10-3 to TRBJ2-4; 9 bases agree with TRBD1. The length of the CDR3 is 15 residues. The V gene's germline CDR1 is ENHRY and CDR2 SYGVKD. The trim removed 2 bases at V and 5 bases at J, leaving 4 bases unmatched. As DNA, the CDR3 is TGTGCCATCAGTGAGGGACAGGGGACGCAAAACATTCAGTACTTC. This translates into CAISEGQGTQNIQYF.

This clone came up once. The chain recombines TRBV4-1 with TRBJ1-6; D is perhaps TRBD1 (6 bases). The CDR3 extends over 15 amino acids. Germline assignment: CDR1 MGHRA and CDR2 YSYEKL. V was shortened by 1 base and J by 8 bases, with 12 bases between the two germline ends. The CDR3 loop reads CASSQGAGGYSPLHF. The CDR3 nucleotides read TGCGCCAGCAGCCAAGGAGCGGGGGGCTATTCACCCCTCCACTTT.

The CDR3 region has the DNA TGTGCCAGCGGACGGGACAGGCGGGAGATGAACACTGAAGCTTTCTTT. Its translation: CASGRDRREMNTEAFF. The chain recombines TRBV12-1 with TRBJ1-1; TRBD1 is the table's D call, not checked against the DNA. TRBV12-1 is classified as a pseudogene. The CDR3 contains 16 residues.

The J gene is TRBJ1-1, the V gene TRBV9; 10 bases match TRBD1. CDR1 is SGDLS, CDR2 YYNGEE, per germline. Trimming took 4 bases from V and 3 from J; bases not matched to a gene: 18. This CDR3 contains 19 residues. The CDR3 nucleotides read TGTGCCAGCAGCCCCTATTTGTATTTGGACGGGACAGGGGACACTGAAGCTTTCTTT. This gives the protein CASSPYLYLDGTGDTEAFF.

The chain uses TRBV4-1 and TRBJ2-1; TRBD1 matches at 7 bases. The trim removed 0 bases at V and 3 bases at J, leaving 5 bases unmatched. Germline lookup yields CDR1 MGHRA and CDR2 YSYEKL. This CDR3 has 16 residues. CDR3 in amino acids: CASSQDPHRGYNEQFF. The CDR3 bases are TGCGCCAGCAGCCAAGATCCCCACAGGGGCTACAATGAGCAGTTCTTC.

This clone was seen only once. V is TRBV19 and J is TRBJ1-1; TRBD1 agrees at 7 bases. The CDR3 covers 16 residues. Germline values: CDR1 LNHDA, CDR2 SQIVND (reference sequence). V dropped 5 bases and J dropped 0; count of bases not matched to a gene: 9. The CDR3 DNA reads TGTGCCAGTAGTCATAGGTCGGACAGGTTGAACACTGAAGCTTTCTTT. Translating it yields CASSHRSDRLNTEAFF.

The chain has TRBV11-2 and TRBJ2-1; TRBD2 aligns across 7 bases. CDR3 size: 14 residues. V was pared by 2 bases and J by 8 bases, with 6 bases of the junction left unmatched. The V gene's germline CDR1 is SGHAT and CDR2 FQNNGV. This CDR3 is CASSLLAGPDEQFF. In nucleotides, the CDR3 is TGTGCCAGCAGCTTATTAGCGGGCCCCGATGAGCAGTTCTTC.

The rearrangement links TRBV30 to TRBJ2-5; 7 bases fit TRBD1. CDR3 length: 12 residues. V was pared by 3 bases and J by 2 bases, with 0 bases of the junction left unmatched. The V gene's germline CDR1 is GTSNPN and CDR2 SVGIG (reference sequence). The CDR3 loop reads CAWRTGQETQYF. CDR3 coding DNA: TGTGCCTGGAGGACAGGGCAAGAGACCCAGTACTTC.

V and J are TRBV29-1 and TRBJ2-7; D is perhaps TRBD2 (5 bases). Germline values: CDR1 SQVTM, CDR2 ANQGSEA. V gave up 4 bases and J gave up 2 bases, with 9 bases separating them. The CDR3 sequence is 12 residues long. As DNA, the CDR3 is TGCAGCGTTGTCTCGGGGACCTACGAGCAGTACTTC. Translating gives CSVVSGTYEQYF.

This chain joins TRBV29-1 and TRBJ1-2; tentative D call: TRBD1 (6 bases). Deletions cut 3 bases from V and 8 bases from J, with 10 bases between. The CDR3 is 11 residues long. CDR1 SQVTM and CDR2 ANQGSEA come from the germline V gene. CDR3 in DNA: TGCAGCGTTGAGGACCAGGGGGGCTACACCTTC. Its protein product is CSVEDQGGYTF.

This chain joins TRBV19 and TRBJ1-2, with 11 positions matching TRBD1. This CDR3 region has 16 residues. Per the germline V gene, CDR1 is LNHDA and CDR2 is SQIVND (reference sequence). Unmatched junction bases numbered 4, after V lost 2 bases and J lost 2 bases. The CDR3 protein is CASSIRTGGLNYGYTF. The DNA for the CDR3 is TGTGCCAGTAGTATAAGGACAGGGGGCTTGAACTATGGCTACACCTTC.

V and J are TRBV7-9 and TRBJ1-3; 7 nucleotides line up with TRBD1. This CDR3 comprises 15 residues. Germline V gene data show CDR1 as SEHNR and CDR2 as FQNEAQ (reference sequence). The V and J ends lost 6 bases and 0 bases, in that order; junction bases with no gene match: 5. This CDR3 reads CASRSWDSSGNTIYF. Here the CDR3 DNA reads TGTGCCAGCAGATCCTGGGACAGCTCTGGAAACACCATATATTTT.

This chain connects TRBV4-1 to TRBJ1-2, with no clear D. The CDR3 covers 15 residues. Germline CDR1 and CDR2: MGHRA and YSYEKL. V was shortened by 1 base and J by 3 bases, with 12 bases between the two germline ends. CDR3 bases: TGCGCCAGCAGCCAAGTCATTCGGGGTGACTATGGCTACACCTTC. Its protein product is CASSQVIRGDYGYTF.

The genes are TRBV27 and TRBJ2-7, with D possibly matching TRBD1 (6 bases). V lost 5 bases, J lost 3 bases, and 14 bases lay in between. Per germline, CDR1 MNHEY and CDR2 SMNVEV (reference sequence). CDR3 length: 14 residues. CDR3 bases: TGTGCCAGCAGTCCCTACAGGGAAATCTACGAGCAGTACTTC. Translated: CASSPYREIYEQYF.

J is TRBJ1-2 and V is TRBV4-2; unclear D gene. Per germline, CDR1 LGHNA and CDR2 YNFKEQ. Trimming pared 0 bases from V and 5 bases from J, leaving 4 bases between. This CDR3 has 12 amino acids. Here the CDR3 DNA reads TGTGCCAGCAGCCAAGATCTGTATGGCTACACCTTC. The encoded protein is CASSQDLYGYTF.

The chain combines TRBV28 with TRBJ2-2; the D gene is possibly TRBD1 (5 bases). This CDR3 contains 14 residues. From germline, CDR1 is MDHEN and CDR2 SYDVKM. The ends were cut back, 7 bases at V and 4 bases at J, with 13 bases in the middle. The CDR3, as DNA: TGTGCCAGCATCTCACTGACAGCCACCGGGGAGCTGTTTTTT. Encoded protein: CASISLTATGELFF.

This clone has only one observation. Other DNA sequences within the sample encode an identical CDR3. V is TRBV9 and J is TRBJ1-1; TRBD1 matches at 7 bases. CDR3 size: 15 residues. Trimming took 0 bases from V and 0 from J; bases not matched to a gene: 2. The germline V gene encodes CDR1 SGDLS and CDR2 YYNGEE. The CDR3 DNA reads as TGTGCCAGCAGCGTAGGACAGGGCATGAACACTGAAGCTTTCTTT. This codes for CASSVGQGMNTEAFF.

The CDR3 protein is CASSPGTASYEQYF. The CDR3 nucleotides read TGTGCCAGTAGTCCCGGGACAGCATCCTACGAGCAGTACTTC. The chain links TRBV19 to TRBJ2-7; 7 bases match TRBD1. V lost 5 bases to trimming and J lost 1 base; unmatched junction nucleotides: 5. This CDR3 is built from 14 residues. CDR1 LNHDA and CDR2 SQIVND come from the germline V gene (reference sequence).

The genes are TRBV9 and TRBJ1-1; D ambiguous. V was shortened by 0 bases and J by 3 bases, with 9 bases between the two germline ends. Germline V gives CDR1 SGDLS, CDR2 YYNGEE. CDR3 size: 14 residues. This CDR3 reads CASSVVPEDTEAFF. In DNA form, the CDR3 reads TGTGCCAGCAGCGTAGTGCCCGAGGACACTGAAGCTTTCTTT.

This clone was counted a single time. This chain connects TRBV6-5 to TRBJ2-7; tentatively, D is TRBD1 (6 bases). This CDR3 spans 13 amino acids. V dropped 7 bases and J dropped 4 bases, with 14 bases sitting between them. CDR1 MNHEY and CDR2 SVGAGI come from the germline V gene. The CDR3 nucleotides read TGTGCCAGCACCTTCAACAGGGAGTACGAGCAGTACTTC. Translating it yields CASTFNREYEQYF.

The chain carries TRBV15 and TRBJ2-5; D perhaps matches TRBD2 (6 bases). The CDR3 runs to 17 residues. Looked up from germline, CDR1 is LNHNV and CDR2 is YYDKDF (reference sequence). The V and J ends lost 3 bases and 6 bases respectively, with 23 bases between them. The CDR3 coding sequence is TGTGCCACCAGCAGCGGGGTGGGGGAGGCGGAGTGGAAGACCCAGTACTTC. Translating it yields CATSSGVGEAEWKTQYF. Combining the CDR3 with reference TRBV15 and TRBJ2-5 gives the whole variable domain DAMVIQNPRYQVTQFGKPVTLSCSQTLNHNVMYWYQQKSSQAPKLLFHYYDKDFNNEADTPDNFQSRRPNTSFCFLDIRSPGLGDTAMYLCATSSGVGEAEWKTQYFGPGTRLLVL.

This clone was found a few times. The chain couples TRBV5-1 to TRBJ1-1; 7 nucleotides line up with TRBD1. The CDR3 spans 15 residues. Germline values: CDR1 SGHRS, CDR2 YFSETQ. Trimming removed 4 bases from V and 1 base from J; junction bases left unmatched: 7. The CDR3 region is CASSPNGDRNTEAFF. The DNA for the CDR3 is TGCGCCAGCAGCCCCAATGGGGACAGGAACACTGAAGCTTTCTTT. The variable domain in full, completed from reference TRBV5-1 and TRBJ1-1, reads KAGVTQTPRYLIKTRGQQVTLSCSPISGHRSVSWYQQTPGQGLQFLFEYFSETQRNKGNFPGRFSGRQFSNSRSEMNVSTLELGDSALYLCASSPNGDRNTEAFFGQGTRLTVV.

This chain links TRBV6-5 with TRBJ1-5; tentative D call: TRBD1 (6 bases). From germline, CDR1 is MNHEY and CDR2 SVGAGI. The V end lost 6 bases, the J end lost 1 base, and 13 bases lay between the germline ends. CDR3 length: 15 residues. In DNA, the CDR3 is TGTGCCAGCAGCTCGGACCAGGGGAGCAATCAGCCCCAGCATTTT. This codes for CASSSDQGSNQPQHF.

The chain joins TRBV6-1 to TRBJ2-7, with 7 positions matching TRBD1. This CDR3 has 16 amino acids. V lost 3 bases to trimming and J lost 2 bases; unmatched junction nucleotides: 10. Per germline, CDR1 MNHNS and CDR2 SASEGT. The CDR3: CASSDDLRQGPYEQYF. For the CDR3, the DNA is TGTGCCAGCAGTGATGACCTAAGACAGGGTCCCTACGAGCAGTACTTC.

DNA for the CDR3: TGTGCCACCAGTGATCCTGACACTGAAGCTTTCTTT. This sequence encodes CATSDPDTEAFF. V gene TRBV24-1 combines with J gene TRBJ1-1; D gene unclear. Germline V gene sequence: CDR1 KGHDR, CDR2 SFDVKD. This CDR3 is built from 12 residues. The ends were cut back, 3 bases at V and 3 bases at J, with 4 bases in the middle.